The clone carrying this T cell receptor beta chain was recorded at least ten times. CDR3 length equals 14 residues. J lost 3 bases, V lost 5 bases, and 3 bases had no gene match. This sample was taken from a study of T-cell reconstitution after alpha-beta-depleted transplantation in children. During its preparation, the TCRbeta library received unique molecular identifiers. TCRdb processed the PCR reads anew with MiXCR; each CDR3 protein has one entry. This sample has approximately 490,000 distinct CDR3 sequences; roughly an eighth occur once, and the top ten carry roughly 5.4%. The material was PBMCs from the stem cell graft donor, obtained from the stem cell graft. This chain joins TRBV12-3 or TRBV12-4 and TRBJ1-1; 10 bases are a match to TRBD1. This sequence originates from a human donor who donated a stem cell graft to a child with combined immunodeficiency. Here the CDR3 DNA reads TGTGCCAGCAGTCCGGGACAGGGGTACACTGAAGCTTTCTTT. As protein: CASSPGQGYTEAFF.